Listed below are T cell receptor beta chains from one sample, sequenced in a study of low-dose radiotherapy and immunotherapy resistance in tumors. TCRdb re-derived calls from the reads in MiXCR, one entry per CDR3 protein. This sample has approximately 100,000 distinct CDR3 sequences, with less than 25% found just once. Source: PBMCs, taken after low-dose radiotherapy plus immunotherapy. The receptors were sampled from a male donor with prostate cancer. Both conserved end residues are part of each CDR3. D genes are given only for firm matches. Expanded clones get a size class; other rows say once, few or many, or leave the size out.

v_call,d_call,j_call,clone_size,cdr3_nt,cdr3_aa
TRBV11-1,-,TRBJ1-4,many,TGTGCCAGCAGCTCAGCAGAAAAACTGTTTTTT,CASSSAEKLFF
TRBV14,-,TRBJ2-7,-,TGTGCCAGCAGCCAAGTCATGGGCCGAAGCCCCTACGAGCAGTACTTC,CASSQVMGRSPYEQYF
TRBV12-3/TRBV12-4,TRBD1,TRBJ1-6,many,TGTGCCAGCGGACAGGGATCACCCCTCCACTTT,CASGQGSPLHF
TRBV6-2/TRBV6-3,TRBD1,TRBJ2-7,many,TGTGCCAGCATACAGGGGACGGGGTACGAGCAGTACTTC,CASIQGTGYEQYF
TRBV2,-,TRBJ2-7,many,TGTGCCAGCAGTGAAAGGAGACCAGGGGCCGAGCAGTACTTC,CASSERRPGAEQYF
TRBV6-5,TRBD2,TRBJ2-3,many,TGTGCCAGCAGTTATGTGCGGGGGGGCCAGGCAGATACGCAGTATTTT,CASSYVRGGQADTQYF
TRBV7-9,-,TRBJ2-1,many,TGTGCCAGCAGCACCTTTCGGGGGGCTAACTACAATGAGCAGTTCTTC,CASSTFRGANYNEQFF
TRBV6-1,-,TRBJ2-7,-,TGTGCCAGCAGTCCCCCGGGATCTAGCTCCTACGAGCAGTACTTC,CASSPPGSSSYEQYF
TRBV6-1,-,TRBJ2-5,many,TGTGCCAGCAGTTACTCGGGCGACAGCGGCGAGACCCAGTACTTC,CASSYSGDSGETQYF
TRBV11-1,TRBD1,TRBJ1-1,many,TGTGCCAGCAGCCCAGGGACAGGGATGAACACTGAAGCTTTCTTT,CASSPGTGMNTEAFF
TRBV6-2/TRBV6-3,TRBD2,TRBJ2-1,many,TGTGCCAGCAGTGCATGGACTAGCTCCTACAATGAGCAGTTCTTC,CASSAWTSSYNEQFF
TRBV6-2/TRBV6-3,-,TRBJ2-1,many,TGTGCCAGCATCAAAGGGGGCAATGAGCAGTTCTTC,CASIKGGNEQFF
TRBV20-1,TRBD1,TRBJ1-2,many,TGCAGTGCGCCCGAGGGGGGAGGGGGCCATGGCTACACCTTC,CSAPEGGGGHGYTF
TRBV18,-,TRBJ2-7,many,TGTGCCAACCAAAGTGCGGCGGCGGACTCCTACGAGCAGTACTTC,CANQSAAADSYEQYF
TRBV25-1,-,TRBJ1-1,once,TGTGCCAGCAGTGAATACGGGCACGACACTGAAGCTTTCTTT,CASSEYGHDTEAFF
TRBV6-2/TRBV6-3,-,TRBJ1-2,-,TGTGCCAGCAGTCGAGACAGGTCCCCTCTCTATGGCTACACCTTC,CASSRDRSPLYGYTF
TRBV7-2,TRBD1,TRBJ2-7,many,TGTGCCAGCAGCCTAAGACAGGGGCTCTACCCTTCCTACGAGCAGTACTTC,CASSLRQGLYPSYEQYF
TRBV9,-,TRBJ2-7,-,TGTGCCAGCAGCCCTAATAACGGGTTTGGGATCCACGAGCAGTACTTC,CASSPNNGFGIHEQYF
TRBV9,-,TRBJ1-1,many,TGTGCCAGCAGTCCCATGGGGGGTCAGACAGGAGCTTTCTTT,CASSPMGGQTGAFF
TRBV19,TRBD1,TRBJ1-2,many,TGTGCCAGTAGTATTCGACAGGGGTTTGGCTACACCTTC,CASSIRQGFGYTF
TRBV5-4,-,TRBJ2-5,many,TGTGCCAGCAGCTTGGACCAAGAGACCCAGTACTTC,CASSLDQETQYF
TRBV6-6,-,TRBJ2-3,-,TGTGCCAGCAGTTACTCGATGAATTCAGATACGCAGTATTTT,CASSYSMNSDTQYF
TRBV20-1,TRBD2,TRBJ2-1,many,TGCAGTGCTAGTGGGCTAGCGGGGGGGCTAGGCAATGAGCAGTTCTTC,CSASGLAGGLGNEQFF
TRBV5-1,-,TRBJ1-5,many,TGCGCCAGCAGCTACGGCGGGGCAGACTCCCCTCAGCCCCAGCATTTT,CASSYGGADSPQPQHF
TRBV7-9,-,TRBJ1-1,many,TGTGCCAGCAGGTGGGGGTCAGGGACCACTGAAGCTTTCTTT,CASRWGSGTTEAFF
TRBV29-1,-,TRBJ2-2,many,TGCAGCGTTGGCCAGGGGAGGGCCGGGGAGCTGTTTTTT,CSVGQGRAGELFF
TRBV12-3/TRBV12-4,TRBD2,TRBJ2-1,many,TGTGCCAGCATCTTCGGGCGGGGGGCCGGGCCCTACAATGAGCAGTTCTTC,CASIFGRGAGPYNEQFF
TRBV20-1,TRBD2,TRBJ2-1,many,TGCAGTGCTGTCACCACGGGGGGGCCCTCCTACAATGAGCAGTTCTTC,CSAVTTGGPSYNEQFF
TRBV28,-,TRBJ2-7,few,TGTGCCAGCAGCCTAGCCGGGACAAGGCACGAGCAGTACTTC,CASSLAGTRHEQYF
TRBV14,-,TRBJ1-2,many,TGTGCCAGCAGCCAAGAAGCCCAGGGGTATGGCTACACCTTC,CASSQEAQGYGYTF
TRBV3-1,-,TRBJ2-3,many,TGTGCCAGCAGCCACCAGGCAGTTCCCGATACGCAGTATTTT,CASSHQAVPDTQYF
TRBV7-2,-,TRBJ2-5,many,TGTGCCAGCAGCTTAGGGCGAGGGTTCCCCCAGTACTTC,CASSLGRGFPQYF
TRBV18,-,TRBJ2-3,many,TGTGCCAGCTCACCACCGGAGCTAGAGGGCAGGTTGGATACGCAGTATTTT,CASSPPELEGRLDTQYF
TRBV28,TRBD1,TRBJ1-5,few,TGTGCCAGCAGGCCCACAGGGGACCAGCCCCAGCATTTT,CASRPTGDQPQHF
TRBV19,-,TRBJ1-5,many,TGTGCCAGTAGTACCCCCCCAGGGTTAGGGCAGCCCCAGCATTTT,CASSTPPGLGQPQHF
TRBV5-1,-,TRBJ1-1,-,TGCGCCAGCAGCTTGGTGGGACGGATGAACACTGAAGCTTTCTTT,CASSLVGRMNTEAFF
TRBV28,-,TRBJ1-2,-,TGTGCCAGCAGTGAGAGGGAAAACTATGGCTACACCTTC,CASSERENYGYTF
TRBV10-3,-,TRBJ1-1,many,TGTGCCATCAGTGAGTCGATAGGCCAAGGGCGTCGGACTGAAGCTTTCTTT,CAISESIGQGRRTEAFF
TRBV3-1,-,TRBJ2-7,many,TGTGCCAGCAGCCAGGAGGGCGAGCAGTACTTC,CASSQEGEQYF
TRBV7-9,-,TRBJ1-5,-,TGTGCCAGCAGCTTAGGGGCAGGGCACAATCAGCCCCAGCATTTT,CASSLGAGHNQPQHF
TRBV7-9,TRBD1,TRBJ1-1,many,TGTGCCAGCAGCCCATACAGGGGCCCAAACACTGAAGCTTTCTTT,CASSPYRGPNTEAFF
TRBV2,-,TRBJ2-7,many,TGTGCCGGCGCCAAGAGCCACTACGAGCAGTACTTC,CAGAKSHYEQYF
TRBV12-3/TRBV12-4,-,TRBJ1-2,many,TGTGCCAGCAGAGCCGACAACGGGGGGGGCTATGGCTACACCTTC,CASRADNGGGYGYTF